This T cell receptor (beta chain) comes out of a study of shared clonotypes between healthy human individuals. Study summary: Plates per donor: three CD4 naive, three CD4 memory, two CD8 naive, one CD8 memory. Study outcomes and limitations: Depth was large, yet rarefaction showed that sorted-subset sequencing was incomplete. As a rule, naive subsets had a larger estimated richness than memory subsets.

Germline-derived CDR1 and CDR2 are SGHRS and YFSETQ. This CDR3 contains 14 residues. Losses at the gene ends were 3 bases for V and 3 bases for J; bases not matched to a gene: 3. Cells designated naive CD8 were CD45RO-negative and were positively selected for CCR7, with terminally differentiated effector memory CD45RA+ cells excluded. TCRdb's copy holds only in-frame clones and misses some; the assay was immunoSEQ multiplex PCR. The table lists about 2.1 million clones, around 93% of them singletons, with roughly 1.7% in the top ten. This clone has just one count. Its antigen is not known. This receptor was identified in a young man in good health. Some clones in this sample may be carry-over from other donors' samples. What was sequenced was naive CD8+ T cells from PBMCs. The J gene is TRBJ1-1, the V gene TRBV5-1; 9 nucleotides agree with TRBD1. The CDR3 region is CASSSGQGYTEAFF. CDR3 sequence (DNA): TGCGCCAGCAGCTCGGGACAGGGTTACACTGAAGCTTTCTTT.